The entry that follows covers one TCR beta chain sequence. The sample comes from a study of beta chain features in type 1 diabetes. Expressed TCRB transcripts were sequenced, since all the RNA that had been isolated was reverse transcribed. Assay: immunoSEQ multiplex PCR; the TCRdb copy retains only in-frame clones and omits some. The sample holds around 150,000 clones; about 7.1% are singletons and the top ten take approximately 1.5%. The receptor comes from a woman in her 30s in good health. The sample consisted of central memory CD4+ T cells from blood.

The DNA for the CDR3 is TGTGCCAGCAGGGGACAGGTGGGCACCGGGGAGCTGTTTTTT. Translating gives CASRGQVGTGELFF. The chain employs TRBV25-1 and TRBJ2-2, with 8 bases fitting TRBD1. CDR3 length: 14 residues. Germline CDR1 is MGHDK and CDR2 is SYGVNS. The V segment lost 6 bases and the J segment 4 bases; nucleotides outside the gene matches: 4.